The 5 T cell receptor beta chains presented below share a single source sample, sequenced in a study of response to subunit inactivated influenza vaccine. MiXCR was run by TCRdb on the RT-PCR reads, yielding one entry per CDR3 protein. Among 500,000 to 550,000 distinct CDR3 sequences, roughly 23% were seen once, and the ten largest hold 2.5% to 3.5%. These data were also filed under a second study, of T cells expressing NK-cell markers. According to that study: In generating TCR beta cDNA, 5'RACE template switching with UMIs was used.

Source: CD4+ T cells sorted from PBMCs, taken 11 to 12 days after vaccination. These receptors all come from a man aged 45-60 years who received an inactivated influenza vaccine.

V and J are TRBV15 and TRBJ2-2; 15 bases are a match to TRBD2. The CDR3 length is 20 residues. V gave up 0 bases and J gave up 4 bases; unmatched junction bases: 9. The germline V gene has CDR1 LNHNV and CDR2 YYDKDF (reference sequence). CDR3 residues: CATSRDGGGLAGGITGELFF. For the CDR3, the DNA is TGTGCCACCAGCAGAGATGGTGGGGGACTAGCGGGGGGCATCACCGGGGAGCTGTTTTTT.

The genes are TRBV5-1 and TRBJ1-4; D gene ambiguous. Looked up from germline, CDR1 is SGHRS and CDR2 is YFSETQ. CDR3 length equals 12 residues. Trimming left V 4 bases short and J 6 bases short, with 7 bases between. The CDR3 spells CASSGSHEKLFF. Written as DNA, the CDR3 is TGCGCCAGCAGCGGTAGTCATGAAAAACTGTTTTTT.

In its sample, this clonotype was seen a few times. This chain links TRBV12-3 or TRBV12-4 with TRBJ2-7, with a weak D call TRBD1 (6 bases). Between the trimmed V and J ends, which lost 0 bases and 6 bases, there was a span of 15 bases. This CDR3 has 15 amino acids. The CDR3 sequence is CASSLALGGSGEQYF. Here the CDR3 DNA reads TGTGCCAGCAGTTTAGCGCTAGGGGGTTCTGGCGAGCAGTACTTC.

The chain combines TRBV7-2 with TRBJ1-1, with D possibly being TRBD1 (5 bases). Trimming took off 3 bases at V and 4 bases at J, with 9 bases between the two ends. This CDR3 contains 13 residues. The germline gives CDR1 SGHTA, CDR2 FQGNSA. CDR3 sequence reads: CASSFGGSTEAFF. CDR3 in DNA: TGTGCCAGCAGCTTTGGGGGGAGCACTGAAGCTTTCTTT.

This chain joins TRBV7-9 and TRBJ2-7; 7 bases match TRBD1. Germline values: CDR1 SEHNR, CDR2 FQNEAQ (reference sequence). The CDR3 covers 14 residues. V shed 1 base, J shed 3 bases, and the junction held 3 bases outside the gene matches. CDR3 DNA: TGTGCCAGCAGCTTAGACAGGGGTTACTACGAGCAGTACTTC. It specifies CASSLDRGYYEQYF.